This entry features one T cell receptor beta chain sequence. What this receptor recognizes is not known. Germline is not matched at one junction end, which may reflect a read error. Taken from the germline V gene, the CDR1 and CDR2 loops are MGHRA and YSYEKL. The CDR3 contains 16 residues, cysteine and phenylalanine counted. Of the read, only the CDR3 DNA is kept; its 48 bases are in frame from base 1. The donors were roughly 40 Caucasian individuals from Russia, aged roughly 6 to 100 years, who were systemically healthy. Each donor gave around 9.9 milliliters of peripheral blood, collected into EDTA-treated Vacutainer tubes. Ficoll-Paque density-gradient centrifugation was used to isolate PBMCs, with at least 6.5 million per sample. Trizol reagent was used to extract total RNA from the PBMCs, yielding at least 6 micrograms per sample. Naive CD45RAhigh/CD27high T cell percentages were measured by flow cytometry on a PBMC aliquot from every donor.

The sample comes from a study of blood T cells in healthy people across ages (dated by TCRdb to the mid-2010s). As for the study more broadly: Template switching captured roughly one uniquely barcoded TCR beta cDNA molecule per two T cells in model experiments. Using deep sequencing normalized with unique cDNA molecular identifiers, the study measured how TCR beta repertoire diversity changes with age. Donors were grouped into four age groups: young (average roughly 15 years), middle-aged (roughly 40), aged (around 66) and long-lived (approximately 81). To avoid experimental bias, donors of different ages were spread randomly across the sequencing lanes. For two donors (one aged 18 to 30 and one aged 80 or older), the study analyzed two additional independent replicas of 1 million unique cDNA reads from the same blood draw.

Library preparation employed 5' RACE. The listed sequencing device is Illumina HiSeq 2500. The second PCR ran for roughly 7 to 12 cycles and used a J-beta primer mix along with a sample-barcoded 5' primer. A unique molecular identifier was introduced onto each TCR beta cDNA molecule by a template-switch 5' adaptor carrying 12 random nucleotides. Each sample yielded at least 2.5 million CDR3-containing paired-end reads. First-strand cDNA synthesis was performed from all RNA using the Mint cDNA synthesis kit, with priming by a TRBC-specific oligonucleotide. Following uracil-DNA glycosylase treatment, all cDNA underwent a first 18-cycle PCR with the universal primers M1SS and BC2_uni_R. The published analysis was carried out like this. Each sample was normalized by randomly selecting 1 million high-quality reads, each carrying a distinct molecular identifier. Instead of being binned into consensus sequences, reads that shared molecular identifiers were thrown out. MiTCR, with a Q25 quality threshold and the strictest error-elimination algorithm, was used for CDR3 identification, clonotype clustering and error correction. A nonparametric unseen species model using Euler transformation provided a lower-bound estimate of total TCR beta diversity. The raw public reads went through TCRdb reprocessing: fastp at Q25, MiXCR clone calling, in-frame beta chains kept. Here each entry gathers all rows of one CDR3 protein and keeps the most common genes and DNA. TCRdb, not the original authors, processed these V and J calls. The sample has roughly 1.6 million distinct CDR3 sequences on record, about 31% of them singletons. The top ten clonotypes cover around 10% of the sample.

Broader findings and caveats from the paper: Total diversity estimates from one million sequenced T cells were considered lower bounds and underestimates. Because the CMV infection status of the donors was unknown, age-related changes in expanded clonotypes may potentially have been confounded. Compared with the aged group, the long-lived group had more naive CD4+ T cells, fewer expanded clones and increased TCR diversity, a pattern suggesting age selection. A strong correlation was found between observed TCR beta diversity and the percentage of naive T cells measured by flow cytometry. Observed TCR beta diversity per million T cells fell roughly linearly with age, and a significant reduction was already apparent by age around 44. Bulk unsorted PBMC profiling prevented conclusive comparison of naive and antigen-experienced compartments.

The clonotype comes from a woman younger than 45 in good health. The chain employs TRBV4-1 and TRBJ2-5, with the D gene possibly TRBD1 or TRBD2, each one fitting 6 bases. Sample: blood. The CDR3 region: CASRQDRGVVQETQYF. The nucleotides read TGCGCCAGCCGCCAAGATAGGGGGGTTGTCCAAGAGACCCAGTACTTC.